Included here is one T cell receptor beta chain sequence, with context. Its specificity is not known. One junction end does not reproduce the germline sequence, and a read error may be involved. Time point specified: week 5, during vaccination. Every single dose of the vaccine, 300 ug of mutant IDH1 20-mer peptide, came with topical imiquimod. These data belong to a study of a mutant IDH1 vaccine in newly diagnosed glioma. Clones were read by immunoSEQ multiplex PCR, and TCRdb kept only the in-frame ones, dropping some. The table lists approximately 27,000 clones, 80% to 90% of them singletons. The receptor was derived from a man aged 18 to 29 with glioma. Sequencing was performed on PBMCs, taken from a glioma patient whose treatment included an IDH1 peptide vaccine.

CDR3 coding DNA: TGTGCCAGCACTGAACCGAGGGCTGGGGGTAACACTGAAGCTTTCTTT. Amino acids: CASTEPRAGGNTEAFF. V usage is TRBV2 and J usage is TRBJ1-1; weak D call: TRBD1 (5 bases). Germline lookup yields CDR1 SNHLY and CDR2 FYNNEI. CDR3 length: 16 residues.